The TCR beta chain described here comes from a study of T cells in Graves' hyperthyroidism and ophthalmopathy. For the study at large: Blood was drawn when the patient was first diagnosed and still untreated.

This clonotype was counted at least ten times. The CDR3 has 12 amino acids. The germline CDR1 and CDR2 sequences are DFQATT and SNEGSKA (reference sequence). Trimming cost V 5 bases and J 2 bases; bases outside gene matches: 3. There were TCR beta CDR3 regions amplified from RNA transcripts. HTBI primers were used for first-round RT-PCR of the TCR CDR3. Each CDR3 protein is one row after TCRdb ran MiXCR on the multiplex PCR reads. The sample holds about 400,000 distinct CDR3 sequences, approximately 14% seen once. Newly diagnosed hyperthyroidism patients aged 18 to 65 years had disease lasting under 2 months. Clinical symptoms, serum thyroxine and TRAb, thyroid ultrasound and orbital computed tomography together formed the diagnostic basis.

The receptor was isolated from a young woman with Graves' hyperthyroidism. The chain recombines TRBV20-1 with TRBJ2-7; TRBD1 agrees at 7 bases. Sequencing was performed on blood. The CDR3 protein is CSARQGAYEQYF. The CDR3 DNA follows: TGCAGTGCTCGTCAGGGGGCCTACGAGCAGTACTTC.